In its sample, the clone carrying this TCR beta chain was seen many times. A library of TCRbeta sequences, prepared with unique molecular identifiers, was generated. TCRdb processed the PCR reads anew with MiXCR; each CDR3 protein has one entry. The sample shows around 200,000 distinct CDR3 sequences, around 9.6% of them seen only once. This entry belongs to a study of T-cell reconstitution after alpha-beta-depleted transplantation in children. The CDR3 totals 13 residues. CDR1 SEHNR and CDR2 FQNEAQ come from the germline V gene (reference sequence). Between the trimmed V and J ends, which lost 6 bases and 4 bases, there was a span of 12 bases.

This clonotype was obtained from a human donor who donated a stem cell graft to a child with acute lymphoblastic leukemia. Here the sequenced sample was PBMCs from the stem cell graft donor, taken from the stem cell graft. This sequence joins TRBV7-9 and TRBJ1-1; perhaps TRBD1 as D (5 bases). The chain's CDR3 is CASRGQGRTEAFF. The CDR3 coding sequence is TGTGCCAGCAGGGGGCAGGGTCGCACTGAAGCTTTCTTT.